A selection of T cell receptor beta chains follows, all from one sample in a study of blood T cell repertoires in COVID-19. Using immunoSEQ multiplex PCR, the repertoire was profiled, and TCRdb retains in-frame clones only, with some absent. The sample yields tens of thousands of clones, 86% seen once. Material: peripheral blood. These receptors all come from a man aged 70-80 years with acute or convalescent COVID-19. Both conserved end residues are part of each CDR3. D genes are given only for firm matches. Clone size is given for some rows only: seen once, a few or many times, or a class if the clone is expanded.

TRBJ1-1,NA,NA,TRBV5-4,CASSLAKGGSTEAFF,TGTGCCAGCAGCTTGGCCAAGGGGGGGAGCACTGAAGCTTTCTTT
TRBJ1-1,NA,NA,TRBV28,CASSGRNTEAFF,TGTGCCAGCAGTGGGAGGAACACTGAAGCTTTCTTT
TRBJ2-2,NA,once,TRBV27,CASSLGYSNTGELFF,TGTGCCAGCAGTTTAGGGTACAGCAACACCGGGGAGCTGTTTTTT
TRBJ2-2,NA,NA,TRBV3-1/TRBV3-2,CASSHRGTGELFF,TGTGCCAGCAGCCACCGAGGCACCGGGGAGCTGTTTTTT
TRBJ2-1,TRBD2,NA,TRBV30,CAWNKGLAADGEQFF,TGTGCCTGGAATAAGGGTCTAGCGGCGGATGGTGAGCAGTTCTTC
TRBJ1-2,TRBD1,NA,TRBV15,CATSTIRGAADGYTF,TGTGCCACCAGCACAATCAGGGGGGCGGCGGATGGCTACACCTTC
TRBJ2-5,NA,NA,TRBV6-1,CASSYDSLETQYF,TGTGCCAGCAGTTATGACTCGCTAGAGACCCAGTACTTC
TRBJ2-1,NA,few,TRBV6-6,CASSWGPEQFF,TGTGCCAGCAGTTGGGGCCCCGAGCAGTTCTTC
TRBJ2-5,NA,NA,TRBV6-2/TRBV6-3,CASSYSRSLQETQYF,TGTGCCAGCAGTTACTCGCGGAGTTTACAAGAGACCCAGTACTTC
TRBJ2-1,TRBD2,NA,TRBV28,CASGMTSGTYNEQFF,TGTGCCAGCGGAATGACTAGCGGGACCTACAATGAGCAGTTCTTC
TRBJ2-2,NA,NA,TRBV12-3/TRBV12-4,CASSAGVSGELFF,TGTGCCAGCAGTGCAGGGGTTTCCGGGGAGCTGTTTTTT
TRBJ1-4,NA,NA,TRBV27,CATSYWAPEAIIRDTTNEKLFF,TGTGCCACTTCTTATTGGGCACCGGAGGCCATCATCCGGGACACTACTAATGAAAAACTGTTTTTT
TRBJ2-1,TRBD2,NA,TRBV9,CASSGLAGGSPYNEQFF,TGTGCCAGCAGCGGACTAGCGGGGGGGTCGCCCTACAATGAGCAGTTCTTC
TRBJ2-5,NA,NA,TRBV12-3/TRBV12-4,CASSPAGQETQYF,TGTGCCAGCAGTCCTGCGGGCCAAGAGACCCAGTACTTC
TRBJ1-6,NA,once,TRBV18,CASSPSDNSPLHF,TGTGCCAGCTCACCATCAGATAATTCACCCCTCCACTTT
TRBJ1-2,TRBD1,NA,TRBV7-2,CASSLAAGDSGYTF,TGTGCCAGCAGCTTAGCTGCAGGGGACAGTGGCTACACCTTC
TRBJ2-7,TRBD1,NA,TRBV5-1,CASSETGQGEQYF,TGCGCCAGCAGCGAAACTGGACAGGGCGAGCAGTACTTC
TRBJ2-7,NA,few,TRBV9,CASSVVGGVGYEQYF,TGTGCCAGCAGCGTAGTTGGAGGGGTCGGCTACGAGCAGTACTTC
TRBJ1-2,TRBD1,NA,TRBV6-5,CASKVWTGMDGYTF,TGTGCCAGTAAGGTTTGGACAGGGATGGATGGCTACACCTTC
TRBJ1-3,TRBD1,NA,TRBV30,CAWSQPGQGFGNTIYF,TGTGCCTGGAGTCAACCAGGACAGGGCTTTGGAAACACCATATATTTT
TRBJ2-1,NA,few,TRBV10-3,CAISESGGGREQFF,TGTGCCATCAGTGAGTCAGGGGGGGGCCGTGAGCAGTTCTTC
TRBJ1-2,TRBD1,few,TRBV4-1,CASSQVAPGTGYGYTF,TGCGCCAGCAGCCAAGTAGCACCCGGGACAGGCTATGGCTACACCTTC
TRBJ2-3,NA,NA,TRBV4-3,CASSTGDTQYF,TGCGCCAGCAGCACCGGGGATACGCAGTATTTT
TRBJ1-1,TRBD1,NA,TRBV5-1,CASSLQGAYTEAFF,TGCGCCAGCAGCTTGCAGGGGGCGTACACTGAAGCTTTCTTT
TRBJ2-2,TRBD2,NA,TRBV3-1/TRBV3-2,CASSQEAGNSGELFF,TGTGCCAGCAGCCAAGAAGCGGGGAACAGCGGGGAGCTGTTTTTT
TRBJ1-2,TRBD1,NA,TRBV6-5,CASSNDGQDYGYTF,TGTGCCAGCAGCAATGACGGACAGGACTATGGCTACACCTTC
TRBJ2-5,TRBD2,NA,TRBV19,CASSTPPRLAGEATETQYF,TGTGCCAGTAGTACTCCCCCCCGACTAGCGGGAGAGGCGACGGAGACCCAGTACTTC
TRBJ2-2,TRBD2,once,TRBV19,CASSMARGGAGELFF,TGTGCCAGTAGTATGGCGCGGGGGGGCGCCGGGGAGCTGTTTTTT
TRBJ2-7,TRBD1,NA,TRBV28,CASSSARTGGAYEQYF,TGTGCCAGCAGTTCCGCGAGGACAGGGGGTGCCTACGAGCAGTACTTC
TRBJ2-2,NA,NA,TRBV5-1,CASSLATVNTGELFF,TGCGCCAGCAGCTTGGCAACAGTAAACACCGGGGAGCTGTTTTTT
TRBJ2-2,NA,NA,TRBV7-6,CASARGTNTGELFF,TGTGCCAGCGCGCGGGGAACGAACACCGGGGAGCTGTTTTTT
TRBJ1-5,NA,NA,TRBV19,CASSISDTSGPQHF,TGTGCCAGTAGTATCTCGGACACTTCGGGGCCCCAGCATTTT
TRBJ1-1,TRBD1,NA,TRBV7-2,CASSLVGTGDTEAFF,TGTGCCAGCAGCTTAGTCGGGACAGGAGACACTGAAGCTTTCTTT
TRBJ2-1,TRBD2,NA,TRBV6-2/TRBV6-3,CASSYRKREVHNEQFF,TGTGCCAGCAGTTATAGGAAGCGGGAGGTACACAATGAGCAGTTCTTC
TRBJ1-2,TRBD1,once,TRBV11-2,CASSRDRNYGYTF,TGTGCCAGCAGCCGGGACAGGAACTATGGCTACACCTTC
TRBJ1-2,NA,many,TRBV29-1,CSVSEGEGYTF,TGCAGCGTTAGCGAGGGGGAAGGCTACACCTTC
TRBJ1-2,NA,NA,TRBV18,CASEQDGTIGGYTF,TGTGCCAGCGAACAGGACGGCACGATAGGTGGCTACACCTTC
TRBJ2-3,TRBD2,NA,TRBV4-2,CASSPRGAGDTQYF,TGTGCCAGCAGCCCGCGGGGGGCCGGAGATACGCAGTATTTT
TRBJ1-6,TRBD1,NA,TRBV28,CATLLRDRGSPLHF,TGTGCCACCTTGCTCCGGGACAGGGGTTCACCCCTCCACTTT
TRBJ2-2,NA,NA,TRBV27,CATTTGNTGELFF,TGTGCCACCACGACAGGGAACACCGGGGAGCTGTTTTTT
TRBJ1-2,NA,NA,TRBV15,CATSSGGARGYTF,TGTGCCACCAGCAGCGGGGGGGCTCGGGGCTACACCTTC
TRBJ2-5,TRBD1,few,TRBV5-6,CASSSLGTAAEETQYF,TGTGCCAGCAGCTCGTTAGGGACAGCGGCGGAAGAGACCCAGTACTTC
TRBJ2-3,NA,NA,TRBV6-1,CASSVRKGGQLHADTQYF,TGTGCCAGCAGTGTAAGGAAAGGCGGGCAGCTGCACGCAGATACGCAGTATTTT
TRBJ1-2,NA,NA,TRBV6-5,CASIGPDGYTF,TGTGCCAGCATTGGCCCCGATGGCTACACCTTC
TRBJ2-3,NA,NA,TRBV15,CATAAGPTDTQYF,TGTGCCACCGCGGCAGGGCCAACAGATACGCAGTATTTT
TRBJ2-3,TRBD2,NA,TRBV3-1/TRBV3-2,CASRPGLGGTDTQYF,TGTGCCAGCAGACCGGGACTAGGAGGCACAGATACGCAGTATTTT
TRBJ2-1,NA,NA,TRBV15,CATSSGASGEQFF,TGTGCCACCAGCAGTGGGGCATCGGGTGAGCAGTTCTTC
TRBJ1-5,TRBD1,NA,TRBV30,CAWSADRGYQPQHF,TGTGCCTGGAGCGCAGACAGGGGATATCAGCCCCAGCATTTT
TRBJ1-1,NA,few,TRBV7-9,CASTIFTENTEAFF,TGTGCCAGCACCATCTTCACAGAAAACACTGAAGCTTTCTTT
TRBJ2-1,NA,NA,TRBV18,CASSPGGGASYNEQFF,TGTGCCAGCTCACCTGGGGGGGGCGCGTCCTACAATGAGCAGTTCTTC
TRBJ1-1,NA,few,TRBV6-1,CASSEQHDTEAFF,TGTGCCAGCAGTGAACAACACGACACTGAAGCTTTCTTT
TRBJ2-3,TRBD2,NA,TRBV4-2,CASSQGVQAGGTDTQYF,TGTGCCAGCAGCCAAGGGGTTCAAGCGGGGGGCACAGATACGCAGTATTTT
TRBJ2-7,TRBD2,NA,TRBV27,CASSFASGTPYEQYF,TGTGCCAGCAGTTTCGCTAGCGGGACTCCCTACGAGCAGTACTTC